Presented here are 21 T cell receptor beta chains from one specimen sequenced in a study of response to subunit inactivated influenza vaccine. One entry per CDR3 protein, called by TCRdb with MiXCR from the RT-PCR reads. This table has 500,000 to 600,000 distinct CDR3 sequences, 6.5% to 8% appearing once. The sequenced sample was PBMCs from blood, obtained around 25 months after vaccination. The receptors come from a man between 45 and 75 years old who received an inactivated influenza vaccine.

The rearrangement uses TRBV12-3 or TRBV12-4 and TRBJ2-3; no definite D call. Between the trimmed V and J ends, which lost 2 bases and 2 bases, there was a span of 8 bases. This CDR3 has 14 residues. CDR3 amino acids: CASSLMVFTDTQYF. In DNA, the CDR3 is TGTGCCAGCAGTTTAATGGTTTTCACAGATACGCAGTATTTT.

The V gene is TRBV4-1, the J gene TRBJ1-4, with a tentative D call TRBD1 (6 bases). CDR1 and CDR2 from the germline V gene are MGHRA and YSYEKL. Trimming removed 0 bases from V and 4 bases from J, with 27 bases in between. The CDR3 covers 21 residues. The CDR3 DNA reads TGCGCCAGCAGCCAAGAGGGGGTCTCAGGGGCGTCGTCCAATCATAATGAAAAACTGTTTTTT. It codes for CASSQEGVSGASSNHNEKLFF.

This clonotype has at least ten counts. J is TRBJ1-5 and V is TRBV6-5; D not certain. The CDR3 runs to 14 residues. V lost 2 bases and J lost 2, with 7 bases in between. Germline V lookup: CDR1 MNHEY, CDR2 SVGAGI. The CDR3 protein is CASSYRSGNQPQHF. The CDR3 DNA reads TGTGCCAGCAGTTACAGGTCTGGCAATCAGCCCCAGCATTTT.

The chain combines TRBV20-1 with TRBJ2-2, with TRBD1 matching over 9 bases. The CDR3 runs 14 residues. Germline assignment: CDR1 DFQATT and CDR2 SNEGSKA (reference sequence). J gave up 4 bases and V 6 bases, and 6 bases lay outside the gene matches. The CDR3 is CSAVTGGSTGELFF. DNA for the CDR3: TGCAGTGCAGTAACAGGGGGCAGCACCGGGGAGCTGTTTTTT.

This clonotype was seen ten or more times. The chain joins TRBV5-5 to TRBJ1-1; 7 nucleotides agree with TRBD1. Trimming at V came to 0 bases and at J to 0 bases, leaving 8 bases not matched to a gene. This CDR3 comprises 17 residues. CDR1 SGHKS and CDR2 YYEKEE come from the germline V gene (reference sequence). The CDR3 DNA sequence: TGTGCCAGCAGCTTGGGGGCGACAGGGTTAATGAACACTGAAGCTTTCTTT. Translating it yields CASSLGATGLMNTEAFF.

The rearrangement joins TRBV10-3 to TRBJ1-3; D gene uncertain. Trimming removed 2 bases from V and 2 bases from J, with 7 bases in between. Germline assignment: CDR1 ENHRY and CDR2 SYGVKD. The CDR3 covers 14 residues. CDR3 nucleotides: TGTGCCATCAGTGAGACCGGGGCTGGAAACACCATATATTTT. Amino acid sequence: CAISETGAGNTIYF.

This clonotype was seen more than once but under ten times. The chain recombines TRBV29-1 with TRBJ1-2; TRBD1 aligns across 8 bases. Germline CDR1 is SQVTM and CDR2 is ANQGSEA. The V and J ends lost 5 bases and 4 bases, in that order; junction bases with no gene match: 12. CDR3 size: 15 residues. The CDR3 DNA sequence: TGCAGCGTTAGTGGTGGGTCACAGGGGGTCTATGGCTACACCTTC. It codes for CSVSGGSQGVYGYTF.

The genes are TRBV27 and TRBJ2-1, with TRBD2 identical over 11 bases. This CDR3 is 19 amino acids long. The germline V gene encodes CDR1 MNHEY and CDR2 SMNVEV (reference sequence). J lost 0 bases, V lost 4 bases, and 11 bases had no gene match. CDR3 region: CASSSLPASGGSSYNEQFF. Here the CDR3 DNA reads TGTGCCAGCAGTTCTCTCCCCGCTAGCGGGGGGTCCTCCTACAATGAGCAGTTCTTC.

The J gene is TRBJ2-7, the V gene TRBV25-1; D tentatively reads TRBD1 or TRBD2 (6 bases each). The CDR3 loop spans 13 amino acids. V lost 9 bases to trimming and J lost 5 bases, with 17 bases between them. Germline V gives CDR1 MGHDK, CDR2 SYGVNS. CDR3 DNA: TGTGCCAGTAGTACGGGGGCTCTCAACGAGCAGTACTTC. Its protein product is CASSTGALNEQYF.

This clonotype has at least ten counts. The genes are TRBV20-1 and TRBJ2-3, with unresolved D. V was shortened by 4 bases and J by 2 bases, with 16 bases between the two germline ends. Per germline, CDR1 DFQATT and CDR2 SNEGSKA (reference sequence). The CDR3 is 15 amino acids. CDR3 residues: CSATLSATNTDTQYF. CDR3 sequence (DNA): TGCAGTGCTACACTCTCCGCGACCAACACAGATACGCAGTATTTT.

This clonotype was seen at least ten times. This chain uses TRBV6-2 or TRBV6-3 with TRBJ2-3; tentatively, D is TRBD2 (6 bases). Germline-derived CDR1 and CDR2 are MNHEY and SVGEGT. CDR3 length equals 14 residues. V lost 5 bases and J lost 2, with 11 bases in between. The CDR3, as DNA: TGTGCCAGCAGTAAAAGGGACTTCACAGATACGCAGTATTTT. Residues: CASSKRDFTDTQYF.

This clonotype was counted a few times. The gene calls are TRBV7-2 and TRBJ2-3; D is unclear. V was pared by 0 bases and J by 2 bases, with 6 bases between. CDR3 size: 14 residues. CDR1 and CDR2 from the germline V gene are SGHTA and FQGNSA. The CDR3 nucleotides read TGTGCCAGCAGCTTAGCGGGGTTCACAGATACGCAGTATTTT. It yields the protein CASSLAGFTDTQYF. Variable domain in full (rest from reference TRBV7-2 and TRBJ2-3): GAGVSQSPSNKVTEKGKDVELRCDPISGHTALYWYRQSLGQGLEFLIYFQGNSAPDKSGLPSDRFSAERTGGSVSTLTIQRTQQEDSAVYLCASSLAGFTDTQYFGPGTRLTVL.

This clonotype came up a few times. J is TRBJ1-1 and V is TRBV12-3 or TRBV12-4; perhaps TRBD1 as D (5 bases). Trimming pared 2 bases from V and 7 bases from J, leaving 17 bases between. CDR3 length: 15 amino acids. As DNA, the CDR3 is TGTGCCAGCAGTTTACTTTATTCGGGGGTAATTGAAGCTTTCTTT. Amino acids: CASSLLYSGVIEAFF.

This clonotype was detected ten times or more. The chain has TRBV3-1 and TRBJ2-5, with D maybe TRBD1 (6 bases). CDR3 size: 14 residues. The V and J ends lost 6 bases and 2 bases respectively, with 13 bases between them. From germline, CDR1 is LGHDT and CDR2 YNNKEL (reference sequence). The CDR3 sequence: CASRRRGNQETQYF. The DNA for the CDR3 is TGTGCCAGCAGAAGAAGGGGGAATCAAGAGACCCAGTACTTC.

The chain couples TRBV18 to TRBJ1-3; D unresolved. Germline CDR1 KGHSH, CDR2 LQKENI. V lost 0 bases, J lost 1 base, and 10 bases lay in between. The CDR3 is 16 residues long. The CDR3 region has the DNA TGTGCCAGCTCACCACCGGTGGTGACATCTGGAAACACCATATATTTT. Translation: CASSPPVVTSGNTIYF.

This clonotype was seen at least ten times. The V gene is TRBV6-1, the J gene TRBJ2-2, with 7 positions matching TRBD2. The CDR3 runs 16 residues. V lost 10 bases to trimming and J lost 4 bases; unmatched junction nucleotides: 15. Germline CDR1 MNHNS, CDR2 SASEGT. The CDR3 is CATQQSVAGVTGELFF. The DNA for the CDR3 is TGTGCCACCCAACAGTCGGTGGCGGGAGTCACCGGGGAGCTGTTTTTT.

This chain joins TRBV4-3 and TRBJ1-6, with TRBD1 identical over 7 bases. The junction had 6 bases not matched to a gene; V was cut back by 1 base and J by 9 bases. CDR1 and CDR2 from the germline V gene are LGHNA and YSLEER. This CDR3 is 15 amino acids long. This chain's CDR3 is CASSQGQGDGSPLHF. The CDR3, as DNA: TGCGCCAGCAGCCAAGGTCAGGGGGATGGTTCACCCCTCCACTTT.

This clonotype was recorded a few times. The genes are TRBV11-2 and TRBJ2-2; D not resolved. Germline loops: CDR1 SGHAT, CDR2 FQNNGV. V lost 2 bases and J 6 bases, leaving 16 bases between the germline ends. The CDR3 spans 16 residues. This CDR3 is CASSLRSTLGPGELFF. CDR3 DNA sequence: TGTGCCAGCAGCTTACGGTCAACTTTGGGTCCCGGGGAGCTGTTTTTT.

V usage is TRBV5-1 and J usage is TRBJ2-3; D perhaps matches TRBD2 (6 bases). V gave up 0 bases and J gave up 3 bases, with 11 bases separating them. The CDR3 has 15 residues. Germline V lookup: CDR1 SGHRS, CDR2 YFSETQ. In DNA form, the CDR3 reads TGCGCCAGCAGCTTGGGCGGGAAGGATACAGATACGCAGTATTTT. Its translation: CASSLGGKDTDTQYF.

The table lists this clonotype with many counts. The CDR3 region is CATSSGSRPYNEQFF. The CDR3 DNA sequence: TGTGCCACTAGTAGCGGGAGCCGCCCCTACAATGAGCAGTTCTTC. This chain joins TRBV24-1 and TRBJ2-1, with 9 nucleotides matching TRBD2. The J segment lost 2 bases and the V segment lost 10 bases, leaving 8 bases of the junction unmatched. Germline-derived CDR1 and CDR2 are KGHDR and SFDVKD. This CDR3 has 15 amino acids.

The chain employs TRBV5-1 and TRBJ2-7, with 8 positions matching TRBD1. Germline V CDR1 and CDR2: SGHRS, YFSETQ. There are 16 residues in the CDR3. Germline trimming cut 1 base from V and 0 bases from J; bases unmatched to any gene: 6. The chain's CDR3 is CASSLTGQAVSYEQYF. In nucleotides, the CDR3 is TGCGCCAGCAGCTTGACGGGACAGGCGGTCTCCTACGAGCAGTACTTC.